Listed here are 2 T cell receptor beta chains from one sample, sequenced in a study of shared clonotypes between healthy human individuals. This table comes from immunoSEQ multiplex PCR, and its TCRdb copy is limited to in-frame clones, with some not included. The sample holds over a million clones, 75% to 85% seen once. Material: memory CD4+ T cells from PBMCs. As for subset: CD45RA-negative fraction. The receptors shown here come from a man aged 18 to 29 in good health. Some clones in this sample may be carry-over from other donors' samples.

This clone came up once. The CDR3 loop is CASSLGGYNSGNTIYF. The DNA of the CDR3 is TGTGCCAGCAGCTTAGGCGGGTATAACTCTGGAAACACCATATATTTT. The rearrangement links TRBV11-2 to TRBJ1-3, with D unresolved. Trimming pared 1 base from V and 0 bases from J, leaving 10 bases between. The germline V gene has CDR1 SGHAT and CDR2 FQNNGV. The CDR3 consists of 16 residues.

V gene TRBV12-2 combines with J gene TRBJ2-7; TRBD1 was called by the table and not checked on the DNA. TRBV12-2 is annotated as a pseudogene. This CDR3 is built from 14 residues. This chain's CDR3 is CASRPPAGAYEQYF. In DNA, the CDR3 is TGTGCAAGTCGCCCCCCCGCAGGGGCCTACGAGCAGTACTTC.